This TCR beta chain was documented in a study of T cells in Graves' hyperthyroidism and ophthalmopathy. Germline V CDR1 and CDR2: SQVTM, ANQGSEA. CDR3 size: 16 residues. TCR beta CDR3 regions were amplified from RNA transcripts. The TCR CDR3 was amplified in a first-round RT-PCR using the HTBI primer set. Each CDR3 protein is one row after TCRdb ran MiXCR on the multiplex PCR reads. The sample lists approximately 46,000 distinct CDR3 sequences, about 52% occurring once. Investigators excluded patients with uncontrolled infection, other autoimmune disease, pregnancy or lactation. On this clonotype: The junction departs from germline at one end; a sequencing error may be responsible.

Material: peripheral blood or thyroid tissue (not recorded which). The chain uses TRBV29-1 and TRBJ1-2; 7 positions match TRBD1. The receptor was isolated from a woman aged 50 to 60 with Graves' hyperthyroidism. The CDR3 DNA follows: TGCAGCGCCCCATTCGGGGCAGGGGGAGGCAGCGGAGGCTGCACCTTC. It translates to CSAPFGAGGGSGGCTF.